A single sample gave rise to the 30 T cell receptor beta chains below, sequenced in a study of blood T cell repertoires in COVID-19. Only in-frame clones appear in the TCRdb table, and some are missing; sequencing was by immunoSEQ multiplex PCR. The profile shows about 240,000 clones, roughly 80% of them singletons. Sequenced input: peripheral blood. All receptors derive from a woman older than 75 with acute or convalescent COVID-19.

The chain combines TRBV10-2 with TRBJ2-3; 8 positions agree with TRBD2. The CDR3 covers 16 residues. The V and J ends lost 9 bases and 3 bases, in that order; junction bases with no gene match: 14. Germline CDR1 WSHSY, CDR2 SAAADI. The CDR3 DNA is TGCGCCAGTACTTACCTCGGGGGGGCAGGGACAGATACGCAGTATTTT. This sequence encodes CASTYLGGAGTDTQYF.

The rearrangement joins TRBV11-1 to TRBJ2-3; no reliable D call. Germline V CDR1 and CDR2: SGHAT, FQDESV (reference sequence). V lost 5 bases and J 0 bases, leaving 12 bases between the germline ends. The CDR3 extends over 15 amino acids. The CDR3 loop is CASSLRQDSTDTQYF. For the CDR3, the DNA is TGTGCCAGCAGCCTTCGGCAGGATAGCACAGATACGCAGTATTTT.

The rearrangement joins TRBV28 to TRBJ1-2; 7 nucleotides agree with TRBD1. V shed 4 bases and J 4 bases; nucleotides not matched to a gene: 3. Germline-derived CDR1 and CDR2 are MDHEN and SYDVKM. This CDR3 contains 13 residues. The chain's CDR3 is CASSSDRLYGYTF. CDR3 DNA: TGTGCCAGCAGTTCGGACAGGCTCTATGGCTACACCTTC.

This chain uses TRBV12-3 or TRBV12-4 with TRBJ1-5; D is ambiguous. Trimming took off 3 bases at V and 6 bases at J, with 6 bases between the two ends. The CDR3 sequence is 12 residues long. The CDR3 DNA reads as TGTGCCAGCAGTTTCGGGGTTCAGCCCCAGCATTTT. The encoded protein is CASSFGVQPQHF.

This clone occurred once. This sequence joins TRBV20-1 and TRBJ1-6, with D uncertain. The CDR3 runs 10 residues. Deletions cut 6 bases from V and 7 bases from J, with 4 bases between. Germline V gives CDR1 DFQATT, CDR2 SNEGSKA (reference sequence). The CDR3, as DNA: TGCAGTGCCTCGAATTCACCCCTCCACTTT. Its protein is CSASNSPLHF.

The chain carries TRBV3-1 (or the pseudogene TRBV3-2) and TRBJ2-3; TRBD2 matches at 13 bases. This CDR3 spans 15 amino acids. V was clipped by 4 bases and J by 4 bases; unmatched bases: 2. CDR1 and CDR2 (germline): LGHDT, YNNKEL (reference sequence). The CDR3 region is CASSPTSGGADTQYF. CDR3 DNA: TGTGCCAGCAGCCCCACTAGCGGGGGGGCAGATACGCAGTATTTT.

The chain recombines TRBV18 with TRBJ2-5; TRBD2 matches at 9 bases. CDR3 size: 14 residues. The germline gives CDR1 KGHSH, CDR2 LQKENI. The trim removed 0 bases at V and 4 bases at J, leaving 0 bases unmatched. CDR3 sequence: CASSPPSGGETQYF. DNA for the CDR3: TGTGCCAGCTCACCACCTAGCGGGGGAGAGACCCAGTACTTC.

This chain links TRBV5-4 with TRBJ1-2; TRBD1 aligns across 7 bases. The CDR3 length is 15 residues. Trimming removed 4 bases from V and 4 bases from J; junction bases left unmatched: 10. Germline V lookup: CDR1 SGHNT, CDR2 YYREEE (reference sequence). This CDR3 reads CASSVGQMNIYGYTF. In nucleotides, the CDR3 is TGTGCCAGCAGCGTGGGACAGATGAATATCTATGGCTACACCTTC.

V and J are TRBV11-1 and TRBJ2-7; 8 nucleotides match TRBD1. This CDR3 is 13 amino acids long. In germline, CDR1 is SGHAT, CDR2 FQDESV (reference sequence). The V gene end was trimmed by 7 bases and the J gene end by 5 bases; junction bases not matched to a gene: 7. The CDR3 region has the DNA TGTGCCAGCACCCGGACAGGGACCCACGAGCAGTACTTC. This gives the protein CASTRTGTHEQYF.

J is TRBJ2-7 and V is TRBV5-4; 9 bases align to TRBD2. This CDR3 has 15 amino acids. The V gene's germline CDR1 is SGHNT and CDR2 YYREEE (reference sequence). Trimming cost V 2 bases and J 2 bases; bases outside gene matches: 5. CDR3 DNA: TGTGCCAGCAGCTTTAGCGCGGGGGGGCCCTACGAGCAGTACTTC. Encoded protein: CASSFSAGGPYEQYF.

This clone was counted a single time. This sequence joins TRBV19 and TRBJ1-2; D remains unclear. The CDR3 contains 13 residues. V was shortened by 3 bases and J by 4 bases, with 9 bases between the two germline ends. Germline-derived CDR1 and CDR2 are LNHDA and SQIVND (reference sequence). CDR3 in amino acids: CASSIAVFYGYTF. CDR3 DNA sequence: TGTGCCAGTAGTATTGCGGTTTTCTATGGCTACACCTTC.

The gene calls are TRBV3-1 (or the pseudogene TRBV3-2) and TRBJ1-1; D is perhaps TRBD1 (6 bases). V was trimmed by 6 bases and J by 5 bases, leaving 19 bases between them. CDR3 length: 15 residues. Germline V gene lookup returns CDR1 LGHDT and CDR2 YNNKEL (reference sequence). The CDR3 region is CASSPRRGAQTEAFF. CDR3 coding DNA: TGTGCCAGCAGTCCCCGGCGGGGGGCCCAAACTGAAGCTTTCTTT.

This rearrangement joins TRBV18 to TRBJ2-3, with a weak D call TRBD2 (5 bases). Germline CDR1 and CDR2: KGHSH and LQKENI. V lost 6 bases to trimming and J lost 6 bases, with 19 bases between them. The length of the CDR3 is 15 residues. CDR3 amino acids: CASSLRTLPSDTQYF. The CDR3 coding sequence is TGTGCCAGCTCCCTTCGGACTCTCCCTTCTGATACGCAGTATTTT. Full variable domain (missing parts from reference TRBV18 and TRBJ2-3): NAGVMQNPRHLVRRRGQEARLRCSPMKGHSHVYWYRQLPEEGLKFMVYLQKENIIDESGMPKERFSAEFPKEGPSILRIQQVVRGDSAAYFCASSLRTLPSDTQYFGPGTRLTVL.

This CDR3 reads CASSPPGTGGGGNTIYF. The CDR3 DNA reads TGTGCCAGCAGCCCCCCTGGGACAGGGGGGGGTGGAAACACCATATATTTT. The chain is built from TRBV7-2 and TRBJ1-3; 11 nucleotides line up with TRBD1. This CDR3 has 17 amino acids. CDR1 and CDR2 from the germline V gene are SGHTA and FQGNSA. Losses at the gene ends were 5 bases for V and 3 bases for J; bases not matched to a gene: 9.

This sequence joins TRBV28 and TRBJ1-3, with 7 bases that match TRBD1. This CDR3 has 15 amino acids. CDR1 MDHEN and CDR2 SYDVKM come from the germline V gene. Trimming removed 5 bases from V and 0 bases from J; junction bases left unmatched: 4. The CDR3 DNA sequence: TGTGCCAGCAGTCTAGGGGGCTTCTCTGGAAACACCATATATTTT. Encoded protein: CASSLGGFSGNTIYF.

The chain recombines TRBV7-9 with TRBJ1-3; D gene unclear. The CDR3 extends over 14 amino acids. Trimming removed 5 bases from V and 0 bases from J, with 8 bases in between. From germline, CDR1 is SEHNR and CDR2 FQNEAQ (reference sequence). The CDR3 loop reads CASSPRVSGNTIYF. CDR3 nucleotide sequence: TGTGCCAGCAGCCCCCGTGTCTCTGGAAACACCATATATTTT.

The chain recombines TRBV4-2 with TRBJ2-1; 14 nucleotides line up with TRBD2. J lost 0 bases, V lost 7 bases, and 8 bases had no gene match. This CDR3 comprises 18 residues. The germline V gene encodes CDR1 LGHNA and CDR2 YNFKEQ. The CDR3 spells CASTVGLAGESSYNEQFF. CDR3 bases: TGTGCCAGCACCGTGGGACTAGCGGGGGAGAGCTCCTACAATGAGCAGTTCTTC.

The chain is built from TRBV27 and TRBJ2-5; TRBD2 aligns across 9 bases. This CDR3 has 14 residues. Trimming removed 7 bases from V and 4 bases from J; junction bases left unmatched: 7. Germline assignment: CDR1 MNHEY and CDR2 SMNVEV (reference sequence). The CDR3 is CASKLAGKGETQYF. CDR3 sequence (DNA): TGTGCCAGCAAGCTAGCGGGGAAGGGAGAGACCCAGTACTTC.

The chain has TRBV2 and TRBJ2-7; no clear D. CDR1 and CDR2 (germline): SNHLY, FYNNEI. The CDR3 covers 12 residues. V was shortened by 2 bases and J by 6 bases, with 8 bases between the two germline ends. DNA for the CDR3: TGTGCCAGCAGTGAATCGCTATTCGAGCAGTACTTC. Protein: CASSESLFEQYF.

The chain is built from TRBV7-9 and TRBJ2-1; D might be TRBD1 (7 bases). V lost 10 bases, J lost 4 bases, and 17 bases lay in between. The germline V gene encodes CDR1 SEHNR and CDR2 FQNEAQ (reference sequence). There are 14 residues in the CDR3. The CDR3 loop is CAISPGGLYNEQFF. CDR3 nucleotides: TGTGCCATCTCTCCAGGGGGACTGTACAATGAGCAGTTCTTC. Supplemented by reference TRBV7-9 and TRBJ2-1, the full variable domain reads DTGVSQNPRHKITKRGQNVTFRCDPISEHNRLYWYRQTLGQGPEFLTYFQNEAQLEKSRLLSDRFSAERPKGSFSTLEIQRTEQGDSAMYLCAISPGGLYNEQFFGPGTRLTVL.

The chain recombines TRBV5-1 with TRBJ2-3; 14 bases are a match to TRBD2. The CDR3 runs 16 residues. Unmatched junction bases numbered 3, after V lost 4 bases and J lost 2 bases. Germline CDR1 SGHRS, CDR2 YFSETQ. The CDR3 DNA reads TGCGCCAGCAGCCTGGGACTAGCGGGGGACACAGATACGCAGTATTTT. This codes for CASSLGLAGDTDTQYF.

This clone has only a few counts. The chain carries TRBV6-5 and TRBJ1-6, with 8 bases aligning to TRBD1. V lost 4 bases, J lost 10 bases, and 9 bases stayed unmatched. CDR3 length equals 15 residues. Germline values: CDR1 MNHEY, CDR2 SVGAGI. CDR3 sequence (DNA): TGTGCCAGCAGTTTCTCTGACAGGGGAGACTCACCCCTCCACTTT. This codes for CASSFSDRGDSPLHF.

The CDR3, as DNA: TGTGCCACCAGCAGAGGACAGGGGGTATTCAACGAGCAGTACTTC. This gives the protein CATSRGQGVFNEQYF. The V gene is TRBV15, the J gene TRBJ2-7, with 9 bases identical to TRBD1. The CDR3 loop spans 15 amino acids. The germline gives CDR1 LNHNV, CDR2 YYDKDF (reference sequence). V shed 1 base, J shed 5 bases, and the junction held 6 bases outside the gene matches. The full variable domain, with the rest looked up from reference TRBV15 and TRBJ2-7, is DAMVIQNPRYQVTQFGKPVTLSCSQTLNHNVMYWYQQKSSQAPKLLFHYYDKDFNNEADTPDNFQSRRPNTSFCFLDIRSPGLGDTAMYLCATSRGQGVFNEQYFGPGTRLTVT.

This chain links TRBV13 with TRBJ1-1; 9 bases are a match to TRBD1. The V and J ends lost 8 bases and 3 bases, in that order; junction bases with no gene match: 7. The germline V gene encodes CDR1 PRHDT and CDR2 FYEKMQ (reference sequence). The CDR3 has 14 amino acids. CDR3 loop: CASATGGIYTEAFF. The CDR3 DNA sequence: TGTGCCAGCGCGACAGGGGGAATCTACACTGAAGCTTTCTTT.

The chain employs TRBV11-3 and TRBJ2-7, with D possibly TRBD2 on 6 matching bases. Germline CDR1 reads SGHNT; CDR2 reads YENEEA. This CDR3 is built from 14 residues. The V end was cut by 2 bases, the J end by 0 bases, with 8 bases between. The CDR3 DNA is TGTGCCAGCAGCTTAAACGGGGGCTCCTACGAGCAGTACTTC. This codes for CASSLNGGSYEQYF.

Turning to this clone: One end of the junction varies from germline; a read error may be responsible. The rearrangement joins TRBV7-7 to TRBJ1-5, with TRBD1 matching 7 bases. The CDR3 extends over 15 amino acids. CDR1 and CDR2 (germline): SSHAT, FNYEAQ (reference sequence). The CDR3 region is CASSPDRPSNQPQHF. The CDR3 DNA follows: TGTGCTAGCAGCCCGGACAGGCCCAGCAATCAGCCCCAGCATTTT.

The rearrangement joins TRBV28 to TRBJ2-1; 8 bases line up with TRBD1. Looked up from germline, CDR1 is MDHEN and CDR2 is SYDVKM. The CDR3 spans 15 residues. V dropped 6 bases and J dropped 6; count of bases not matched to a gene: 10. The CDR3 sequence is CASRKPGTGGNEQFF. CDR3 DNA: TGTGCCAGCAGGAAACCCGGGACAGGTGGCAATGAGCAGTTCTTC.

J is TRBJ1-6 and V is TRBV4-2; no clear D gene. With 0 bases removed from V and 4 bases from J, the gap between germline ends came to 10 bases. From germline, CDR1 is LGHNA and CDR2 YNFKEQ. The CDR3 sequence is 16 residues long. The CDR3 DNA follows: TGTGCCAGCAGCCAAGATAAATCACAGTATAATTCACCCCTCCACTTT. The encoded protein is CASSQDKSQYNSPLHF.

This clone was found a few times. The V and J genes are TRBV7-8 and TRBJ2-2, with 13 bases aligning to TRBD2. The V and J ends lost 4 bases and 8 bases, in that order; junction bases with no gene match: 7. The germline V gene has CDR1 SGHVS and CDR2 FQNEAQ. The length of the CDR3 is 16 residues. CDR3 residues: CASSSGLAGRGGELFF. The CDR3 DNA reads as TGTGCCAGCAGCTCGGGACTAGCGGGGCGAGGAGGGGAGCTGTTTTTT. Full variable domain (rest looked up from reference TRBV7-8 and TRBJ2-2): GAGVSQSPRYKVAKRGQDVALRCDPISGHVSLFWYQQALGQGPEFLTYFQNEAQLDKSGLPSDRFFAERPEGSVSTLKIQRTQQEDSAVYLCASSSGLAGRGGELFFGEGSRLTVL.

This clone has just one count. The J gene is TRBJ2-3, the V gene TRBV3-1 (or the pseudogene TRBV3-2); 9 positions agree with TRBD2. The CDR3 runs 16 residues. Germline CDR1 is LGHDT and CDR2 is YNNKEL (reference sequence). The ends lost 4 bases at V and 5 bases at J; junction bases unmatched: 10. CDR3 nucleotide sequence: TGTGCCAGCAGCCTCGGGGGCGGGGGGGCTGGAGATACGCAGTATTTT. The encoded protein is CASSLGGGGAGDTQYF.